This passage covers 32 T cell receptor beta chains from one sample sequenced in a study of blood T cell repertoires in COVID-19. Sequenced by immunoSEQ multiplex PCR; TCRdb stores in-frame clones only, minus some. The table includes some 41,000 clones, 65% to 85% detected once. Specimen: peripheral blood. The source is a man aged 35-49 years with active or convalescent COVID-19.

The J gene is TRBJ1-3, the V gene TRBV9; 9 bases map to TRBD1. The germline V gene has CDR1 SGDLS and CDR2 YYNGEE. The J segment lost 3 bases and the V segment lost 8 bases, leaving 3 bases of the junction unmatched. There are 13 residues in the CDR3. For the CDR3, the DNA is TGTGCCAGTGGGACAGGGTTTGGAAACACCATATATTTT. This translates into CASGTGFGNTIYF.

The chain joins TRBV3-1 (or the pseudogene TRBV3-2) to TRBJ2-5, with D uncertain. This CDR3 is 13 amino acids long. The V and J ends lost 4 bases and 0 bases respectively, with 6 bases between them. In germline, CDR1 is LGHDT, CDR2 YNNKEL (reference sequence). The CDR3: CASSPQNQETQYF. CDR3 nucleotides: TGTGCCAGCAGCCCCCAAAACCAAGAGACCCAGTACTTC.

This clone occurred once. CDR3 nucleotides: TGTGCCAGCAGCTTGGGGCCCCCAGAGACCCAGTACTTC. The encoded protein is CASSLGPPETQYF. This chain connects TRBV5-6 to TRBJ2-5, with D hard to call. The CDR3 has 13 residues. The germline V gene has CDR1 SGHDT and CDR2 YYEEEE. Deletions cut 0 bases from V and 4 bases from J, with 7 bases between.

The chain employs TRBV10-3 and TRBJ1-5; D not certain. The germline V gene has CDR1 ENHRY and CDR2 SYGVKD. Deletions cut 2 bases from V and 0 bases from J, with 11 bases between. The CDR3 has 16 amino acids. CDR3 in DNA: TGTGCCATCAGTGAGCCGGGAGGTTATAGCAATCAGCCCCAGCATTTT. This gives the protein CAISEPGGYSNQPQHF.

This clone was recorded only once. This chain connects TRBV7-9 to TRBJ2-7, with 11 bases identical to TRBD1. This CDR3 is 17 amino acids long. Germline V gene sequence: CDR1 SEHNR, CDR2 FQNEAQ (reference sequence). V was clipped by 5 bases and J by 4 bases; unmatched bases: 13. The CDR3 loop is CASSPIPGTGGSYEQYF. CDR3 in DNA: TGTGCCAGCAGCCCCATCCCCGGGACAGGGGGGAGTTACGAGCAGTACTTC. The full variable domain, with the rest looked up from reference TRBV7-9 and TRBJ2-7, is DTGVSQNPRHKITKRGQNVTFRCDPISEHNRLYWYRQTLGQGPEFLTYFQNEAQLEKSRLLSDRFSAERPKGSFSTLEIQRTEQGDSAMYLCASSPIPGTGGSYEQYFGPGTRLTVT.

This chain connects TRBV30 to TRBJ1-1; D is unclear. The CDR3 runs to 14 residues. Germline CDR1 is GTSNPN and CDR2 is SVGIG (reference sequence). V was cut by 0 bases and J by 11 bases, with 19 bases left in between. The CDR3 DNA sequence: TGTGCCTGGAGTGTACAAGAGATGAGGCAACTGGCTTTCTTT. Its translation: CAWSVQEMRQLAFF.

This clone was observed a single time. The chain carries TRBV7-9 and TRBJ1-1, with a weak D call TRBD1 (6 bases). The germline V gene encodes CDR1 SEHNR and CDR2 FQNEAQ (reference sequence). The CDR3 totals 13 residues. V shed 1 base and J shed 12 bases, with 15 bases lying between them. The CDR3 protein is CASSLVDSQTSFF. CDR3 sequence (DNA): TGTGCCAGCAGCTTAGTGGACAGTCAAACTTCTTTCTTT.

The V gene is TRBV4-1, the J gene TRBJ1-2; unclear D gene. The CDR3 sequence is 14 residues long. Trimming left V 1 base short and J 8 bases short, with 14 bases between. Per germline, CDR1 MGHRA and CDR2 YSYEKL. For the CDR3, the DNA is TGCGCCAGCAGCCAAGTAGGGAACCCGGGGGGCTACACCTTC. It codes for CASSQVGNPGGYTF.

V is TRBV29-1 and J is TRBJ1-2, with 10 bases fitting TRBD1. After removal of 7 bases from V and 6 bases from J, the junction contained 8 bases not matched to a gene. This CDR3 contains 13 residues. Per germline, CDR1 SQVTM and CDR2 ANQGSEA. CDR3 region: CSGEGGQGDGYTF. CDR3 DNA: TGCAGCGGGGAGGGCGGACAGGGGGATGGCTACACCTTC.

In DNA, the CDR3 is TGTGCCAGCAGCTTAGATCTCGGGAAGACTCAGCCCCAGCATTTT. This gives the protein CASSLDLGKTQPQHF. The chain couples TRBV11-2 to TRBJ1-5; no firm D call. V gave up 0 bases and J gave up 6 bases, with 12 bases separating them. This CDR3 spans 15 amino acids. CDR1 and CDR2 (germline): SGHAT, FQNNGV.

This sequence joins TRBV29-1 and TRBJ1-2; D remains unclear. CDR3 size: 12 residues. Germline CDR1 reads SQVTM; CDR2 reads ANQGSEA. V shed 3 bases and J shed 7 bases, with 12 bases lying between them. The CDR3 loop is CSVDFMFSGYTF. The CDR3 coding sequence is TGCAGCGTTGACTTTATGTTCTCTGGCTACACCTTC. Full variable domain (remainder filled in from reference TRBV29-1 and TRBJ1-2): SAVISQKPSRDICQRGTSLTIQCQVDSQVTMMFWYRQQPGQSLTLIATANQGSEATYESGFVIDKFPISRPNLTFSTLTVSNMSPEDSSIYLCSVDFMFSGYTFGSGTRLTVV.

The rearrangement links TRBV30 to TRBJ2-1; 9 bases map to TRBD1. Per germline, CDR1 GTSNPN and CDR2 SVGIG (reference sequence). The CDR3 spans 15 residues. The V gene end was trimmed by 3 bases and the J gene end by 6 bases; junction bases not matched to a gene: 9. The CDR3 reads CAWRGPGQGGNEQFF. In nucleotides, the CDR3 is TGTGCCTGGAGAGGCCCGGGACAGGGTGGCAATGAGCAGTTCTTC. The full variable domain, completed using reference TRBV30 and TRBJ2-1, is SQTIHQWPATLVQPVGSPLSLECTVEGTSNPNLYWYRQAAGRGLQLLFYSVGIGQISSEVPQNLSASRPQDRQFILSSKKLLLSDSGFYLCAWRGPGQGGNEQFFGPGTRLTVL.

Details on this clone: Other DNA sequences from this sample encode an identical CDR3 as well. The rearrangement uses TRBV3-1 (or the pseudogene TRBV3-2) and TRBJ1-1; the match to TRBD1 covers 7 bases. The germline V gene encodes CDR1 LGHDT and CDR2 YNNKEL (reference sequence). CDR3 length: 14 amino acids. Unmatched junction bases numbered 4, after V lost 4 bases and J lost 2 bases. CDR3 in DNA: TGTGCCAGCAGCCTCGGACAGGCCAACACTGAAGCTTTCTTT. Translation: CASSLGQANTEAFF.

The rearrangement uses TRBV2 and TRBJ2-5; D uncertain. Germline CDR1 reads SNHLY; CDR2 reads FYNNEI. The CDR3 loop spans 13 amino acids. The V and J ends lost 4 bases and 1 base respectively, with 7 bases between them. CDR3 in amino acids: CASSGNSQETQYF. The CDR3 DNA follows: TGTGCCAGCAGTGGGAACAGCCAAGAGACCCAGTACTTC.

This clone occurred a few times. The CDR3 sequence: CASSFSWGQSYEQYF. In DNA form, the CDR3 reads TGTGCCAGCAGTTTCTCCTGGGGACAATCCTACGAGCAGTACTTC. The V call is TRBV28, the J call TRBJ2-7; perhaps TRBD1 as D (6 bases). The CDR3 sequence is 15 residues long. Trimming took 3 bases from V and 1 from J, leaving 13 bases between them. CDR1 is MDHEN, CDR2 SYDVKM, per germline. The full variable domain, completed using reference TRBV28 and TRBJ2-7, is DVKVTQSSRYLVKRTGEKVFLECVQDMDHENMFWYRQDPGLGLRLIYFSYDVKMKEKGDIPEGYSVSREKKERFSLILESASTNQTSMYLCASSFSWGQSYEQYFGPGTRLTVT.

This chain connects TRBV9 to TRBJ1-3; unclear D gene. Germline CDR1 reads SGDLS; CDR2 reads YYNGEE. Between the trimmed V and J ends, which lost 0 bases and 0 bases, there was a span of 7 bases. This CDR3 spans 15 amino acids. CDR3 sequence (DNA): TGTGCCAGCAGCGTAGATCTGAGCTCTGGAAACACCATATATTTT. Amino acid sequence: CASSVDLSSGNTIYF.

This clone was seen just once. The CDR3 bases are TGTGCCAGCAGTTACTCGGTTCAGGGGACGGGTGAGCAGTACTTC. Amino acid sequence: CASSYSVQGTGEQYF. This chain joins TRBV6-5 and TRBJ2-7; D is perhaps TRBD1 (6 bases). The CDR3 runs 15 residues. CDR1 MNHEY and CDR2 SVGAGI come from the germline V gene. Trimming cost V 0 bases and J 7 bases, with 16 bases left between them.

This sequence joins TRBV13 and TRBJ2-3; 13 bases are a match to TRBD2. V shed 5 bases and J 2 bases; nucleotides not matched to a gene: 4. This CDR3 has 16 residues. Germline V lookup: CDR1 PRHDT, CDR2 FYEKMQ (reference sequence). The CDR3 nucleotides are TGTGCCAGCAGCCTCGGGACTAGCGGGGTCACAGATACGCAGTATTTT. Translated: CASSLGTSGVTDTQYF.

The chain employs TRBV2 and TRBJ1-4; tentatively, D is TRBD1 (6 bases). V was clipped by 2 bases and J by 1 base, with 8 bases between them. CDR1 and CDR2 from the germline V gene are SNHLY and FYNNEI. This CDR3 is built from 15 residues. The CDR3 DNA reads as TGTGCCAGCAGTGAACTACAGGGAACTAATGAAAAACTGTTTTTT. Protein product: CASSELQGTNEKLFF.

This chain uses TRBV4-1 with TRBJ1-2, with D possibly TRBD1 on 5 matching bases. The CDR3 extends over 15 amino acids. CDR1 is MGHRA, CDR2 YSYEKL, per germline. V was cut by 0 bases and J by 4 bases, with 12 bases left in between. CDR3 DNA sequence: TGCGCCAGCAGCCAAGATAACAGGCAAACCTATGGCTACACCTTC. This translates into CASSQDNRQTYGYTF.

The rearrangement links TRBV19 to TRBJ1-1; D is undetermined. Trimming left V 3 bases short and J 4 bases short, with 21 bases between. Germline V lookup: CDR1 LNHDA, CDR2 SQIVND (reference sequence). This CDR3 comprises 17 residues. The chain's CDR3 is CASSILGWRSGGTEAFF. The CDR3 nucleotides are TGTGCCAGTAGTATTTTAGGTTGGAGGTCTGGCGGCACTGAAGCTTTCTTT.

This clone was detected once. Other DNA sequences in the same sample also yield this CDR3. The rearrangement links TRBV3-1 (or the pseudogene TRBV3-2) to TRBJ1-5, with a possible D match to TRBD1 (5 bases). V dropped 4 bases and J dropped 4 bases, with 8 bases sitting between them. The CDR3 contains 13 residues. CDR1 is LGHDT, CDR2 YNNKEL, per germline (reference sequence). The DNA of the CDR3 is TGTGCCAGCAGCCCCGGGGGGAATCAGCCCCAGCATTTT. This translates into CASSPGGNQPQHF.

The chain carries TRBV14 and TRBJ2-7, with D possibly being TRBD1 (5 bases). Germline V CDR1 and CDR2: SGHDN, FVKESK. V lost 4 bases and J lost 2, with 12 bases in between. The CDR3 spans 14 residues. DNA for the CDR3: TGTGCCAGCAGCCCCCGACCAGGGCCCTACGAGCAGTACTTC. Translation gives CASSPRPGPYEQYF.

This chain connects TRBV30 to TRBJ2-4; TRBD2 agrees at 8 bases. From germline, CDR1 is GTSNPN and CDR2 SVGIG (reference sequence). J was trimmed by 9 bases and V by 4 bases; bases with no gene match: 17. This CDR3 is 16 amino acids long. CDR3 DNA: TGTGCCTGGACCAAGGCAGGGGCGGGAGGACGTGGCATTCAGTACTTC. Translating gives CAWTKAGAGGRGIQYF. Supplemented by reference TRBV30 and TRBJ2-4, the full variable domain reads SQTIHQWPATLVQPVGSPLSLECTVEGTSNPNLYWYRQAAGRGLQLLFYSVGIGQISSEVPQNLSASRPQDRQFILSSKKLLLSDSGFYLCAWTKAGAGGRGIQYFGAGTRLSVL.

This clone appeared once. This rearrangement joins TRBV4-2 to TRBJ2-7; the match to TRBD2 covers 9 bases. There are 15 residues in the CDR3. The V and J ends lost 4 bases and 0 bases, in that order; junction bases with no gene match: 4. Looked up from germline, CDR1 is LGHNA and CDR2 is YNFKEQ. CDR3 sequence reads: CASSLSSGVSYEQYF. The DNA of the CDR3 is TGTGCCAGCAGCCTGTCTAGCGGGGTCTCCTACGAGCAGTACTTC.

This chain links TRBV11-2 with TRBJ2-7, with TRBD2 as a possible D gene (5 bases). CDR3 length: 15 residues. Germline lookup yields CDR1 SGHAT and CDR2 FQNNGV. The V gene lost 5 bases and the J gene lost 4 bases, with 18 bases spanning the gap. In DNA, the CDR3 is TGTGCCAGCAGCCCTGGGAGCAGGATTTCATACGAGCAGTACTTC. Its translation is CASSPGSRISYEQYF.

The V gene is TRBV6-1, the J gene TRBJ2-6; 11 bases match TRBD1. This CDR3 contains 17 residues. V shed 3 bases and J 0 bases; nucleotides not matched to a gene: 1. CDR1 and CDR2 from the germline V gene are MNHNS and SASEGT. CDR3 nucleotide sequence: TGTGCCAGCAGTGACGGGACAGGGGGCTCTGGGGCCAACGTCCTGACTTTC. This codes for CASSDGTGGSGANVLTF.

This chain connects TRBV7-6 to TRBJ2-2, with 9 bases fitting TRBD2. V lost 5 bases to trimming and J lost 6 bases; unmatched junction nucleotides: 7. From germline, CDR1 is SGHVS and CDR2 FNYEAQ. The CDR3 totals 15 residues. This chain's CDR3 is CASSPRTSVPGELFF. The CDR3 bases are TGTGCCAGCAGCCCAAGGACTAGCGTCCCCGGGGAGCTGTTTTTT.

The chain couples TRBV3-1 (or the pseudogene TRBV3-2) to TRBJ1-2; 8 bases are shared with TRBD1. From germline, CDR1 is LGHDT and CDR2 YNNKEL (reference sequence). The CDR3 spans 15 residues. J was trimmed by 8 bases and V by 0 bases; bases with no gene match: 8. The CDR3 nucleotides read TGTGCCAGCAGCCAAGAACTTTACAGGGGGGAGGGCTACACCTTC. This translates into CASSQELYRGEGYTF.

V is TRBV19 and J is TRBJ2-7, with 9 bases that match TRBD1. V was clipped by 3 bases and J by 4 bases; unmatched bases: 4. Germline V gene sequence: CDR1 LNHDA, CDR2 SQIVND (reference sequence). CDR3 length equals 14 residues. Here the CDR3 DNA reads TGTGCCAGTAGTATGACAGGGGGGGAATACGAGCAGTACTTC. This gives the protein CASSMTGGEYEQYF.

The V gene is TRBV7-7, the J gene TRBJ2-1; D is perhaps TRBD2 (5 bases). CDR1 is SSHAT and CDR2 is FNYEAQ in the germline V gene (reference sequence). Between the trimmed V and J ends, which lost 1 base and 9 bases, there was a span of 10 bases. CDR3 length: 13 amino acids. The CDR3, as DNA: TGTGCCAGCAGCTTAGTTTACGGAGGTGAGCAGTTCTTC. It codes for CASSLVYGGEQFF. The full variable domain, rest sourced from reference TRBV7-7 and TRBJ2-1, is GAGVSQSPRYKVTKRGQDVTLRCDPISSHATLYWYQQALGQGPEFLTYFNYEAQPDKSGLPSDRFSAERPEGSISTLTIQRTEQRDSAMYRCASSLVYGGEQFFGPGTRLTVL.

V gene TRBV6-2 or TRBV6-3 combines with J gene TRBJ1-6; D is unclear. Germline-derived CDR1 and CDR2 are MNHEY and SVGEGT. V shed 2 bases and J shed 7 bases, with 3 bases lying between them. This CDR3 is built from 12 residues. The CDR3 DNA reads TGTGCCAGCAGTTACCCGAATTCACCCCTCCACTTT. As protein: CASSYPNSPLHF.